This is a list of T cell receptor beta chains from one sample in a study of early T cells in non-severe SARS-CoV-2 infection. TCRdb reprocessed the 5' RACE reads via MiXCR and lists one record per CDR3 protein. The sample holds some 96,000 distinct CDR3 sequences, about 11% seen once. The sample here was whole blood, taken at baseline. The receptor source for this set is an adult who was a healthcare worker with PCR-confirmed SARS-CoV-2 infection or an uninfected control (not recorded which). Both conserved end residues are part of each CDR3. Fields, in order: clone size, D gene, V gene, J gene, CDR3 protein, CDR3 DNA. A D gene is named only where the DNA matches it firmly. Some rows mark clone size as missing; the rest say once, few, many or name a class of expanded clone.

>few|.|TRBV24-1|TRBJ1-4
CATGRAGDEKLFF
TGTGCCACCGGGAGGGCGGGTGATGAAAAACTGTTTTTT
>.|.|TRBV7-2|TRBJ2-3
CASSRGWDTQYF
TGTGCCAGCAGCAGGGGCTGGGATACGCAGTATTTT
>few|.|TRBV2|TRBJ1-2
CASSEDRNNGYTF
TGTGCCAGCAGCGAGGACAGAAACAATGGCTACACCTTC
>many|TRBD1|TRBV11-2|TRBJ2-2
CASRAISTGTGELFF
TGTGCCAGCAGGGCAATATCGACAGGGACCGGGGAGCTGTTTTTT
>.|.|TRBV5-1|TRBJ2-3
CASSPDPNQGADTQYF
TGCGCCAGCAGCCCAGACCCCAACCAGGGTGCAGATACGCAGTATTTT
>.|TRBD2|TRBV27|TRBJ2-1
CASSAKGLAAHNEQFF
TGTGCCAGCAGCGCGAAGGGACTAGCGGCCCACAATGAGCAGTTCTTC
>few|TRBD2|TRBV6-5|TRBJ2-1
CASSKYSGTYNEQFF
TGTGCCAGCTCAAAGTACAGCGGGACCTACAATGAGCAGTTCTTC
>many|.|TRBV27|TRBJ1-1
CASRSLLTVNTEAFF
TGTGCCAGCAGGTCTCTACTTACAGTGAACACTGAAGCTTTCTTT
>many|TRBD1|TRBV5-1|TRBJ1-1
CASSLGQGSAEAFF
TGCGCCAGCAGCTTGGGACAGGGGTCCGCTGAAGCTTTCTTT
>few|.|TRBV12-3/TRBV12-4|TRBJ2-3
CASGPAGHGGDTQYF
TGTGCCAGCGGCCCCGCCGGTCACGGGGGAGATACGCAGTATTTT
>many|TRBD2|TRBV20-1|TRBJ2-7
CSASPGLAAYEQYF
TGCAGTGCTAGCCCCGGACTAGCTGCCTACGAGCAGTACTTC
>few|TRBD2|TRBV27|TRBJ2-3
CASNPAGGGTDTQYF
TGTGCCAGCAACCCAGCGGGGGGGGGCACAGATACGCAGTATTTT
>.|TRBD2|TRBV12-3/TRBV12-4|TRBJ2-1
CACRTSGSEAYNEQFF
TGTGCCTGTAGGACTAGCGGGAGCGAGGCTTACAATGAGCAGTTCTTC
>few|TRBD1|TRBV10-3|TRBJ1-5
CAINRDSNQPQHF
TGTGCCATCAATCGGGACAGTAATCAGCCCCAGCATTTT
>many|.|TRBV3-1|TRBJ1-2
CASSRKSGGYTF
TGTGCCAGCAGCCGCAAGTCTGGGGGCTACACCTTC
>many|TRBD1|TRBV15|TRBJ2-3
CATSRGSGQGSDTQYF
TGTGCCACCAGCAGGGGCTCGGGACAGGGATCAGATACGCAGTATTTT
>few|.|TRBV20-1|TRBJ2-3
CSAKRRQTITDTQYF
TGCAGTGCTAAGCGTCGCCAGACGATCACAGATACGCAGTATTTT
>.|.|TRBV18|TRBJ1-3
CASSPLEYRSGNTIYF
TGTGCCAGCTCACCACTGGAGTACAGGTCTGGAAACACCATATATTTT
>many|TRBD2|TRBV12-3/TRBV12-4|TRBJ2-1
CASSFQGLANEQFF
TGTGCCAGCAGTTTCCAGGGACTAGCCAATGAGCAGTTCTTC
>.|.|TRBV4-1|TRBJ1-5
CASSQTVFGNQPQHF
TGCGCCAGCAGCCAAACAGTATTCGGAAATCAGCCCCAGCATTTT
>.|.|TRBV20-1|TRBJ1-1
CSARQGHLNTEAFF
TGCAGTGCCCGCCAGGGGCACCTCAACACTGAAGCTTTCTTT
>.|.|TRBV20-1|TRBJ2-5
CSASLVGLPFGETQYF
TGCAGTGCTAGTCTTGTCGGACTTCCTTTTGGCGAGACCCAGTACTTC
>few|TRBD2|TRBV3-1|TRBJ2-1
CASSHTAGGRDNEQFF
TGTGCCAGCAGCCATACCGCGGGGGGGCGGGACAATGAGCAGTTCTTC
>many|.|TRBV11-3|TRBJ2-7
CASSLRSGGHIYEQYF
TGTGCCAGCAGCTTAAGGTCGGGGGGCCATATCTACGAGCAGTACTTC
>.|.|TRBV20-1|TRBJ2-6
CSALETHSSGANVLTF
TGCAGTGCTCTCGAGACACACTCCTCTGGGGCCAACGTCCTGACTTTC
>many|TRBD1|TRBV7-2|TRBJ1-2
CASSFNQGDYGYTF
TGTGCCAGCAGCTTTAATCAGGGGGACTATGGCTACACCTTC
>many|.|TRBV6-1|TRBJ2-5
CASRLVGGWQTQYF
TGTGCCAGCAGATTAGTTGGAGGGTGGCAGACCCAGTACTTC
>.|.|TRBV3-1|TRBJ2-7
CASSQGGTRGREQYF
TGTGCCAGCAGCCAAGGAGGAACCCGCGGGCGAGAGCAGTACTTC
>few|TRBD1|TRBV7-2|TRBJ1-1
CASSSPTGTGDRGGTEAFF
TGTGCCAGCAGCTCGCCTACCGGGACAGGGGACAGGGGTGGAACTGAAGCTTTCTTT
>few|.|TRBV5-4|TRBJ1-1
CASRLGENTEAFF
TGTGCCAGCAGATTGGGGGAGAACACTGAAGCTTTCTTT
>many|.|TRBV7-3|TRBJ2-5
CASSRSVMETQYF
TGTGCCAGCAGCCGTTCAGTCATGGAGACCCAGTACTTC
>many|.|TRBV7-3|TRBJ2-1
CASSPRGSLYNEQFF
TGTGCCAGCAGCCCCCGCGGGTCACTCTACAATGAGCAGTTCTTC
>many|TRBD2|TRBV3-1|TRBJ2-1
CASSQDGTSGINEQFF
TGTGCCAGCAGCCAAGATGGGACTAGCGGGATCAATGAGCAGTTCTTC